The text below deals with one T cell receptor (beta chain). Its target is not known. The stimulus was an HIV-1 Gag 15-mer peptide pool, 0.8 to 1 ug/peptide/mL. CD4+ T cells upregulating both CD40 ligand and CD69 were sorted as responding cells. For approximately 17 hours, CD8-depleted PBMCs received anti-CD28/CD49d costimulation, a CD40-blocking antibody and enfuvirtide. Sequencing used immunoSEQ version 4 in survey mode. Libraries were prepared by immunoSEQ multiplex PCR; TCRdb keeps only in-frame clonotypes and omits some of them. The sample has around 26,000 clones; around two thirds are singletons. This sample stems from a study of persistence of HIV-infected CD4 T cells. Background on the study: A median of 8 years of suppressive ART preceded sampling. A couple of participants gave one leukapheresis sample; others gave up to about 200 mL blood repeatedly.

The V end was cut by 4 bases, the J end by 4 bases, with 16 bases between. The CDR3 extends over 15 amino acids. Germline V lookup: CDR1 MGHDK, CDR2 SYGVNS. The material sequenced was CD4+ T cells sorted from PBMCs after roughly 18-hour stimulation, taken from a patient who received antiretroviral therapy. The genes are TRBV25-1 and TRBJ2-5; a possible D gene is TRBD2 (7 bases). This sequence originates from an adult man with HIV who was CMV-seropositive. The CDR3 DNA is TGTGCCAGCAGTGGTCCCAGGGGCGGGGGAGAGACCCAGTACTTC. Translated: CASSGPRGGGETQYF.